This TCR beta chain emerged from a study of PD-1 blockade in classical Hodgkin lymphoma. The repertoire was sequenced with immunoSEQ multiplex PCR; TCRdb's copy has only in-frame clones and lacks some. The table lists 40,000 to 55,000 clones, about 90% of them singletons. All trial patients relapsed after autologous stem cell transplantation. The CDR3 runs to 15 residues. With V trimmed by 4 bases and J by 1 base, 4 bases remained unmatched. Germline V gene sequence: CDR1 SEHNR, CDR2 FQNEAQ (reference sequence). The chain recombines TRBV7-9 with TRBJ2-7; 10 positions agree with TRBD2. The source is a human donor with classical Hodgkin lymphoma. Sample: peripheral blood mononuclear cells (PBMCs), taken at baseline. The CDR3 nucleotides read TGTGCCAGCAGCTACACTAGCGGGAAGTCCTACGAGCAGTACTTC. Amino acids: CASSYTSGKSYEQYF.